One TCR beta chain is described in this entry. Germline values: CDR1 SGHTA, CDR2 FQGTGA. Unmatched junction bases numbered 6, after V lost 5 bases and J lost 6 bases. The CDR3 is 16 residues long. Profiling relied on immunoSEQ multiplex PCR, and the TCRdb table lists in-frame clones only, not all of them. The table lists about 270,000 clones, around 93% of them singletons. This entry belongs to a study of blood T cell repertoires in COVID-19. Overall study context: Sites in the United States, Italy and Spain provided acute and convalescent COVID-19 samples.

The V and J genes are TRBV7-3 and TRBJ2-3, with TRBD2 matching 15 bases. The TCR comes from a man between 40 and 49 years old who had been exposed to COVID-19. Sequencing was carried out using PBMCs or T cells enriched from blood (not recorded which). CDR3 protein: CASSPGLAGGADTQYF. The CDR3 DNA reads as TGTGCCAGCAGCCCCGGACTAGCGGGAGGGGCTGATACGCAGTATTTT.